A single sample gave rise to the 12 T cell receptor beta chains below, sequenced in a study of T cell repertoires in cytomegalovirus infection. TCRdb analysed the reads with MiXCR anew, one entry per CDR3 protein. The data contain around 540,000 distinct CDR3 sequences, 33% of them singletons. No antigen has been identified for these receptors. The specimen comprised cultured PBMCs, sampled from culture after CMV antigen stimulation. The receptors shown here come from a human donor in good health (CMV status not recorded). Some clones in this sample may be carry-over from other donors' samples.

V gene TRBV7-2 combines with J gene TRBJ2-7; 7 bases agree with TRBD2. V shed 2 bases, J shed 0 bases, and the junction held 4 bases outside the gene matches. The V gene's germline CDR1 is SGHTA and CDR2 FQGNSA. This CDR3 is 15 amino acids long. This chain's CDR3 is CASSLRRGSSYEQYF. The CDR3, as DNA: TGTGCCAGCAGCTTAAGGCGGGGGAGCTCCTACGAGCAGTACTTC. Variable domain in full (rest from reference TRBV7-2 and TRBJ2-7): GAGVSQSPSNKVTEKGKDVELRCDPISGHTALYWYRQSLGQGLEFLIYFQGNSAPDKSGLPSDRFSAERTGGSVSTLTIQRTQQEDSAVYLCASSLRRGSSYEQYFGPGTRLTVT.

This clonotype was seen a handful of times. V and J are TRBV14 and TRBJ1-1; no clear D gene. This CDR3 is built from 15 residues. V lost 4 bases to trimming and J lost 6 bases, with 18 bases between them. Germline V lookup: CDR1 SGHDN, CDR2 FVKESK. The CDR3: CASSPWTLADPEAFF. DNA of the CDR3: TGTGCCAGCAGCCCGTGGACTTTGGCCGACCCTGAAGCTTTCTTT.

The chain links TRBV28 to TRBJ2-5; D not certain. Trimming pared 3 bases from V and 5 bases from J, leaving 10 bases between. This CDR3 comprises 13 residues. Germline V gene lookup returns CDR1 MDHEN and CDR2 SYDVKM. CDR3 sequence reads: CASSFASLETQYF. In DNA form, the CDR3 reads TGTGCCAGCAGTTTCGCTAGTTTGGAGACCCAGTACTTC.

This clonotype was counted between two and nine times. V and J are TRBV24-1 and TRBJ1-5, with TRBD1 matching 7 bases. From germline, CDR1 is KGHDR and CDR2 SFDVKD. Trimming removed 11 bases from V and 0 bases from J; junction bases left unmatched: 6. The CDR3 spans 14 residues. The CDR3, as DNA: TGTGCCATCGCGGGACAGTATAGCAATCAGCCCCAGCATTTT. Its translation: CAIAGQYSNQPQHF.

This clonotype was counted only a few times. The rearrangement links TRBV7-6 to TRBJ2-1; 11 bases map to TRBD2. The germline V gene encodes CDR1 SGHVS and CDR2 FNYEAQ. The CDR3 is made up of 21 amino acids. With 6 bases clipped from V and 0 bases from J, the junction kept 19 bases outside the gene matches. The CDR3 nucleotides read TGTGCCAGCAGTCCGTCGACCGGGACTAGCGGACGAATTGGCTCCTACAATGAGCAGTTCTTC. Its protein product is CASSPSTGTSGRIGSYNEQFF. Combining the CDR3 with reference TRBV7-6 and TRBJ2-1 gives the whole variable domain GAGVSQSPRYKVTKRGQDVALRCDPISGHVSLYWYRQALGQGPEFLTYFNYEAQQDKSGLPNDRFSAERPEGSISTLTIQRTEQRDSAMYRCASSPSTGTSGRIGSYNEQFFGPGTRLTVL.

In its sample, this clonotype was seen a few times. V and J are TRBV11-2 and TRBJ2-5, with D unclear. Germline CDR1 SGHAT, CDR2 FQNNGV. The CDR3 sequence is 13 residues long. Trimming took 2 bases from V and 6 from J, leaving 10 bases between them. CDR3 amino acids: CASSLTPKQTQYF. CDR3 in DNA: TGTGCCAGCAGCTTAACGCCCAAACAGACCCAGTACTTC.

This chain uses TRBV6-2 or TRBV6-3 with TRBJ2-7, with a tentative D call TRBD2 (6 bases). The CDR3 is 14 residues long. V was cut by 4 bases and J by 2 bases, with 12 bases left in between. Germline CDR1 reads MNHEY; CDR2 reads SVGEGT. The CDR3 DNA reads TGTGCCAGCAGTTCCTGGGGGGTCACCTACGAGCAGTACTTC. It yields the protein CASSSWGVTYEQYF.

This rearrangement joins TRBV27 to TRBJ2-2; no reliable D call. Germline CDR1 reads MNHEY; CDR2 reads SMNVEV (reference sequence). The V and J ends lost 7 bases and 1 base respectively, with 7 bases between them. The CDR3 is 13 residues long. The CDR3 DNA reads as TGTGCCAGCATCTCGAGGAACACCGGGGAGCTGTTTTTT. This encodes CASISRNTGELFF.

J is TRBJ2-3 and V is TRBV6-5; D gene uncertain. The CDR3 covers 15 residues. CDR1 and CDR2 from the germline V gene are MNHEY and SVGAGI. Trimming pared 0 bases from V and 0 bases from J, leaving 7 bases between. CDR3 protein: CASSYSIDSTDTQYF. The CDR3 DNA reads TGTGCCAGCAGTTACTCGATAGATAGCACAGATACGCAGTATTTT.

The chain joins TRBV19 to TRBJ2-5; D not resolved. Trimming removed 4 bases from V and 0 bases from J, with 9 bases in between. This CDR3 is built from 14 residues. CDR1 is LNHDA and CDR2 is SQIVND in the germline V gene (reference sequence). CDR3 in amino acids: CASSTRLHQETQYF. As DNA, the CDR3 is TGTGCCAGTAGTACCCGACTCCACCAAGAGACCCAGTACTTC.

This clonotype has a count of ten or more. The gene calls are TRBV7-2 and TRBJ2-1; 12 nucleotides agree with TRBD2. CDR1 and CDR2 (germline): SGHTA, FQGNSA. The CDR3 covers 18 residues. J gave up 0 bases and V 3 bases, and 6 bases lay outside the gene matches. The CDR3 coding sequence is TGTGCCAGCAGCTTGCAACCGACTAGCGGGAGCTCCTACAATGAGCAGTTCTTC. Its protein is CASSLQPTSGSSYNEQFF.

This clonotype was observed a handful of times. This chain uses TRBV20-1 with TRBJ2-7; D unresolved. With 3 bases removed from V and 5 bases from J, the gap between germline ends came to 20 bases. This CDR3 comprises 15 residues. Germline V CDR1 and CDR2: DFQATT, SNEGSKA (reference sequence). In nucleotides, the CDR3 is TGCAGTGCTAGTTCTTCCGGCTACCACCCCCACGAGCAGTACGTC. Amino acid sequence: CSASSSGYHPHEQYV.